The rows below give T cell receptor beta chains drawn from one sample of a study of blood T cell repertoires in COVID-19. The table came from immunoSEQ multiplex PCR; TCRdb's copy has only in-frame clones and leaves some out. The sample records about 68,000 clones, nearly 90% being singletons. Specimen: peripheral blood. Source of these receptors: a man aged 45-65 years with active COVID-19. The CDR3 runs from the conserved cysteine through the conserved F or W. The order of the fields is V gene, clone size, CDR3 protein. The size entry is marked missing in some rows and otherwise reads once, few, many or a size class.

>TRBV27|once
CASSFDRSRGSPLHF
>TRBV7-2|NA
CASSLVGRGFYEQYF
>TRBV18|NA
CASSPGQGGPDTQYF
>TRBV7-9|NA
CASSLARQLAFF
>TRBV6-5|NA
CASSYSWTSPQAQYF
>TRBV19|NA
CASSITPGSNTEAFF
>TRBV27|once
CASSLSGTGRREQYF
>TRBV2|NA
CASNGQGTYEQYF
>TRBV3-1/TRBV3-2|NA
CASSQVWGVGEQFF
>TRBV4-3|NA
CASSQGQENTEAFF
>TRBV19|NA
CASSIRGAREKLFF
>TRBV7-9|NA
CASSLIGGGLITNEKLFF
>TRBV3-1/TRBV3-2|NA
CASSLGGRAGQPQHF
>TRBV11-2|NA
CASSFRTSGGSYEQYF
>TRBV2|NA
CASRMGTGGWGVSYGYTF
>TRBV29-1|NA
CSVDWGDTEAFF
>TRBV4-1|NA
CASSLPQGANTEAFF
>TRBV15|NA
CATSRKTGINYGYTF
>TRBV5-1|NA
CATRFGSTDTQYF
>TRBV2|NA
CASRVEHQPQHF
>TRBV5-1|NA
CASSLALAGPSTDTQYF
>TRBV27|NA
CASSNYNSPLHF
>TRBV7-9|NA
CASSARGQGIGGELFF
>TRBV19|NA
CASSKRGTAGANVLTF
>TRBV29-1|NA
CSLGVHQETQYF
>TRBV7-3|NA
CASSEQGGGNYGYTF
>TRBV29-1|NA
CSVDPGQTMNTEAFF
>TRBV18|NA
CASSTMGATGQPQHF
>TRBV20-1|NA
CSARSGYGYTF
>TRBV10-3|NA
CAISRDNYGYTF
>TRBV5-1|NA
CASSGGSTYEQYF
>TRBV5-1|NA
CASSLSSQQETQYF
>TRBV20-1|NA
CSASSARASNQPQHF
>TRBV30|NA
CAWSVGAGGFYEQYF
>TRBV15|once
CATSRGVWGLDVQFF
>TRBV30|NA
CAWLIGGIYGYTF
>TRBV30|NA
CAWETGSSGNTIYF
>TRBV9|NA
CASSPEQGALDTQYF
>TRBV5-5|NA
CASSKFGGQGLEQYF
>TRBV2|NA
CASSDIGAGQEQYF
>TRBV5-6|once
CASSFRQGLEGRQYF
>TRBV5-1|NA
CASSLWVSRGYNEQFF
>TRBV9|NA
CASSVRSGLAGVPAGELFF
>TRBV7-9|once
CASSLGGTGANYGYTF
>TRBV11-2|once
CASGTGRDQPQHF
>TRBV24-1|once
CATSDRTGTTGELFF
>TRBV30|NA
CAWNRQTNSPLHF
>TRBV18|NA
CASSRISGPNEQFF
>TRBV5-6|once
CASSFGRGGLNEQYF
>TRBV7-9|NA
CASGRGPETQYF
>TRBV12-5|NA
CASKGPGRAYF
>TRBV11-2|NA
CASSLAVLATMPQHF
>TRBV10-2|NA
CASRTGTGSSGNTIYF
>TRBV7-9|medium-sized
CASSLLQGNEQFF